This entry features one TCR beta chain sequence. The data originate from a study of blood T cell repertoires in COVID-19. Study background: Acute and convalescent COVID-19 samples came from the United States, Italy and Spain. From T cells, B-cell-depleted T cells, or PBMCs came the material, which was cDNA or gDNA.

Germline V gene data show CDR1 as MDHEN and CDR2 as SYDVKM. This CDR3 comprises 14 residues. V was clipped by 6 bases and J by 7 bases, with 16 bases between them. Original processing notes: Estimation of nucleated cell counts relied on the amplification of reference gene primers. Produced via immunoSEQ multiplex PCR; TCRdb's table is partial and in-frame only. The DNA gave D and trimming, while V, J and clone size come from that table. The data show about 190,000 clones, roughly nine tenths seen once. The chain has TRBV28 and TRBJ2-1; D perhaps matches TRBD2 (5 bases). This clonotype originated in a man aged 65 to 79 with active or convalescent COVID-19. Sequencing was done on a sample of peripheral blood. The CDR3 is CASRLSLGRNEQFF. CDR3 coding DNA: TGTGCCAGCAGGCTCTCACTAGGACGTAATGAGCAGTTCTTC.